The T cell receptor (beta chain) described here comes from a study of CD8 T cells in Susac syndrome. A quantity of roughly 0.5 to 1 ug RNA underwent reverse transcription using random hexamers. An immunoSEQ multiplex PCR generated amplified TCR beta CDR3 products spanning 54 Vbeta and 13 Jbeta. TCRdb re-analysed the immunoSEQ multiplex PCR reads in MiXCR, keeping a single row per CDR3 protein. This table has around 170,000 distinct CDR3 sequences, about 94% appearing once. The sequencing sample was made of CD4+ T cells from PBMCs. This TCR derives from a human donor with Susac syndrome.

Written as DNA, the CDR3 is TGCAGTGCTAGAGAGAGCGGGATCTCTAATTCACCCCTCCACTTT. It is translated as CSARESGISNSPLHF. This chain uses TRBV20-1 with TRBJ1-6; D unclear. The germline CDR1 and CDR2 sequences are DFQATT and SNEGSKA (reference sequence). Trimming shortened V by 0 bases and J by 6 bases, and 12 bases separated the two germline ends. This CDR3 is built from 15 residues.